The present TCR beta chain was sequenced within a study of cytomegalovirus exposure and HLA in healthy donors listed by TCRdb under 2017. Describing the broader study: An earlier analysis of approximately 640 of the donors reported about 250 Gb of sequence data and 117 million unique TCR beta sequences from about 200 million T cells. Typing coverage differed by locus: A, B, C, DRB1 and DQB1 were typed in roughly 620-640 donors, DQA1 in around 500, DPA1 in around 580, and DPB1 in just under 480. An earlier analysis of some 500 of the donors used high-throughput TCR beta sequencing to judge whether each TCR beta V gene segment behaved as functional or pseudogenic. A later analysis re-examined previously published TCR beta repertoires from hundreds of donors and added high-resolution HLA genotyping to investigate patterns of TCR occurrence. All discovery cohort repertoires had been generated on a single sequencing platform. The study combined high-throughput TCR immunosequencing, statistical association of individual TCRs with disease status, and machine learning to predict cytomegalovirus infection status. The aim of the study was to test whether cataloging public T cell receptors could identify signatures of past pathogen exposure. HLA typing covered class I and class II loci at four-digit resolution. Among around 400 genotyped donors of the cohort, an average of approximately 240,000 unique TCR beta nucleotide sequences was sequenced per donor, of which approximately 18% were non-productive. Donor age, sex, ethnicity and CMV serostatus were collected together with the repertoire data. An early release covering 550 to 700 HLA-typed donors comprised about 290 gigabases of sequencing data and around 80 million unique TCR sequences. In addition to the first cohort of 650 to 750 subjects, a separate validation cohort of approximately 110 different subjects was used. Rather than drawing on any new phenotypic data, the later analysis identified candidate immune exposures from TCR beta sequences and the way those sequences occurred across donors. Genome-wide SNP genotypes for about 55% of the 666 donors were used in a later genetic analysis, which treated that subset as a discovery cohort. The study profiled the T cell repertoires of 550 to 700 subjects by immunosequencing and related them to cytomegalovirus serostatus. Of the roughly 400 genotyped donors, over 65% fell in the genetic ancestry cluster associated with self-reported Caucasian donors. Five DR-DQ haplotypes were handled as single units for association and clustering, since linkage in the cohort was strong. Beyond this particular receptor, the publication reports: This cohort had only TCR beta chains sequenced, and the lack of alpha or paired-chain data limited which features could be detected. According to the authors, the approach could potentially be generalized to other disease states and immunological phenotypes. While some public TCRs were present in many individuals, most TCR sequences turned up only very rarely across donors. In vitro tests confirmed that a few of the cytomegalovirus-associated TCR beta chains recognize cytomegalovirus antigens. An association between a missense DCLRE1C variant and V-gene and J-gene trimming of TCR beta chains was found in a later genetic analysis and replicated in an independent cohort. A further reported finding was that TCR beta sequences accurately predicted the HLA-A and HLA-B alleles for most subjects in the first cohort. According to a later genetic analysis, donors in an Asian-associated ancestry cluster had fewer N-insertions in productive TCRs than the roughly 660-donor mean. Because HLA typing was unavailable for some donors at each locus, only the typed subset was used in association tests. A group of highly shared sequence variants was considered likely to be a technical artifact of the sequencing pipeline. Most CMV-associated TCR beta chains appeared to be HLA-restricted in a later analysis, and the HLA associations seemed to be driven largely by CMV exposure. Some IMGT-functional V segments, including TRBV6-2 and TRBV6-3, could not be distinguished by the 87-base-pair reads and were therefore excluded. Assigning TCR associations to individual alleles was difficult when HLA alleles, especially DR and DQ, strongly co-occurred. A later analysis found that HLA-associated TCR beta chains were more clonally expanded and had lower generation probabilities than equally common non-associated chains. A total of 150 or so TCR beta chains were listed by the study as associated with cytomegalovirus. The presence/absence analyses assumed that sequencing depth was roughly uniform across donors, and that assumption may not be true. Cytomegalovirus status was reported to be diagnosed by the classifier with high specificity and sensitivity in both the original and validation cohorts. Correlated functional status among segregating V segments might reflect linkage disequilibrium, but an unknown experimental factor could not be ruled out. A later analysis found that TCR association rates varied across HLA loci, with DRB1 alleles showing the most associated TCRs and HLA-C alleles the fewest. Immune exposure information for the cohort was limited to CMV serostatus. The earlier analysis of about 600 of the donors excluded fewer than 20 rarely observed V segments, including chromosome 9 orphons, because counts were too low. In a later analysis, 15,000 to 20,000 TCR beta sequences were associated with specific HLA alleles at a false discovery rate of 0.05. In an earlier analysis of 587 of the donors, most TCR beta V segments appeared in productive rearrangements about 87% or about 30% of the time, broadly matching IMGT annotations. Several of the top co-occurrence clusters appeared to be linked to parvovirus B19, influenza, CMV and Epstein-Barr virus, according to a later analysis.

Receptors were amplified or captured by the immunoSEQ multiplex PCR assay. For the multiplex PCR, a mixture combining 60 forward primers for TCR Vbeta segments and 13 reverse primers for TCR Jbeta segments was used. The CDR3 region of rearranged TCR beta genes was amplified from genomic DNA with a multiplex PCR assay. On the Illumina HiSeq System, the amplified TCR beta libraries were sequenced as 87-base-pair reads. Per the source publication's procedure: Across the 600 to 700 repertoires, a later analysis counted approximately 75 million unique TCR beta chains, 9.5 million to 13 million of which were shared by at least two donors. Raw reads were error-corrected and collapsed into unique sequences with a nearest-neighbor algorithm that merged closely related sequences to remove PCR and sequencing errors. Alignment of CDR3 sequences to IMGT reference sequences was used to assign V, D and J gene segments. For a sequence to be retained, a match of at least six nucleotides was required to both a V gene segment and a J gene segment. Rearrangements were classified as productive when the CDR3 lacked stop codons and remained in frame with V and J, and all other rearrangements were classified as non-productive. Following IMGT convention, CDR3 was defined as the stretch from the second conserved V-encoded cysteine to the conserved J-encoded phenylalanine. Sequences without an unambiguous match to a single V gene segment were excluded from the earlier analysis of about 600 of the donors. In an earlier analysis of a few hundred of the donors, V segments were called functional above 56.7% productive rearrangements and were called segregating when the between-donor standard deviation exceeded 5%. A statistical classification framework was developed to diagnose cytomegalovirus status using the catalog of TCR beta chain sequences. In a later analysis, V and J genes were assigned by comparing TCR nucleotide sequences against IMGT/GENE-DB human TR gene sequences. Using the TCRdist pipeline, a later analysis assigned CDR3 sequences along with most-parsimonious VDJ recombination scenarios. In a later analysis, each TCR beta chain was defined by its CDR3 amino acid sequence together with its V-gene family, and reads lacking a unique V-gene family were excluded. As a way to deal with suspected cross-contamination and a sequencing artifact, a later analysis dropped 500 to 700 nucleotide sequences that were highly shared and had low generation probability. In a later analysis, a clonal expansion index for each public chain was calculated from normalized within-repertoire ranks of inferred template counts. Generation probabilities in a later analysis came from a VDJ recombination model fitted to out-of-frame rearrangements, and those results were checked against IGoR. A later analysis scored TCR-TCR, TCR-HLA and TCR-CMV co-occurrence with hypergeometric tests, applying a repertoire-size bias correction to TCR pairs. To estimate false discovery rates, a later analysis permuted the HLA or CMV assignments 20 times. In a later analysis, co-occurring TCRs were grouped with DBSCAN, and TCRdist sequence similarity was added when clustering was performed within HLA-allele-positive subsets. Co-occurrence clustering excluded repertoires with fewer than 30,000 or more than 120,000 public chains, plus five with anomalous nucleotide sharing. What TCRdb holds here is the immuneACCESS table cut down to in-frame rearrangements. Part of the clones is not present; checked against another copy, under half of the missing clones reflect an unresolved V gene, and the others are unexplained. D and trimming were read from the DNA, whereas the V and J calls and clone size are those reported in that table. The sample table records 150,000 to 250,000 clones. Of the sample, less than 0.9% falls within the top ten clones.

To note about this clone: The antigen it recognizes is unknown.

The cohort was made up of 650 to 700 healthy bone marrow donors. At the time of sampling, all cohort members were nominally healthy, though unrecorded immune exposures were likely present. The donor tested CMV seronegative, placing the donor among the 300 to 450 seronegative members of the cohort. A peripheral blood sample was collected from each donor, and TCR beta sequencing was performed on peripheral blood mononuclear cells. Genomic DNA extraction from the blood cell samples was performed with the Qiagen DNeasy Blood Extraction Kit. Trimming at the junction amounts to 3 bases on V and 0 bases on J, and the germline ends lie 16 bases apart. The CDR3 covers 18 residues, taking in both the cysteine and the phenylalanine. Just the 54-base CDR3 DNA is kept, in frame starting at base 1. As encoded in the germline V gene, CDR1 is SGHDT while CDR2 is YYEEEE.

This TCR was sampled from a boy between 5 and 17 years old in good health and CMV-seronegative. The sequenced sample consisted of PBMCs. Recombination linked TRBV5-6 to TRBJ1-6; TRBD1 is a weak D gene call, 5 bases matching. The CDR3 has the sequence CASSSFTGRSSYNSPLHF. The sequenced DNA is TGTGCCAGCAGCTCTTTTACAGGCCGGAGCTCCTATAATTCACCCCTCCACTTT. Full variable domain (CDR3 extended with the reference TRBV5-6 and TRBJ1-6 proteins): DAGVTQSPTHLIKTRGQQVTLRCSPKSGHDTVSWYQQALGQGPQFIFQYYEEEERQRGNFPDRFSGHQFPNYSSELNVNALLLGDSALYLCASSSFTGRSSYNSPLHFGNGTRLTVT.